Following are 13 T cell receptor beta chains from one sample sequenced in a study of blood T cell repertoires in COVID-19. Method: immunoSEQ multiplex PCR; TCRdb's copy keeps in-frame clones and lacks some. The sample has about 140,000 clones, 75% to 80% seen once. The sequenced sample was PBMCs or T cells enriched from blood (not recorded which). The receptor source for this set is a woman in her forties or fifties who had recovered from COVID-19.

In its sample, this clone was seen a few times. This rearrangement joins TRBV19 to TRBJ2-3; D may be TRBD2 (6 bases). This CDR3 has 15 amino acids. Germline CDR1 LNHDA, CDR2 SQIVND (reference sequence). V lost 5 bases to trimming and J lost 8 bases, with 20 bases between them. CDR3 sequence: CASSPGTPLGSTQYF. The CDR3 bases are TGTGCCAGTAGTCCTGGGACTCCGCTGGGGAGTACGCAGTATTTT.

In its sample, this clone was seen once. As DNA, the CDR3 is TGTGCCAGCAGCCCTAGAGTGAGCTCTGGAAACACCATATATTTT. Translation gives CASSPRVSSGNTIYF. The chain links TRBV13 to TRBJ1-3; D gene uncertain. Trimming cost V 5 bases and J 0 bases, with 11 bases left between them. CDR1 and CDR2 from the germline V gene are PRHDT and FYEKMQ (reference sequence). There are 15 residues in the CDR3. The variable domain in full, with the rest retrieved from reference TRBV13 and TRBJ1-3, is AAGVIQSPRHLIKEKRETATLKCYPIPRHDTVYWYQQGPGQDPQFLISFYEKMQSDKGSIPDRFSAQQFSDYHSELNMSSLELGDSALYFCASSPRVSSGNTIYFGEGSWLTVV.

This chain links TRBV2 with TRBJ1-2; 9 bases line up with TRBD1. Germline trimming cut 4 bases from V and 1 base from J; bases unmatched to any gene: 7. CDR3 size: 16 residues. Germline CDR1 SNHLY, CDR2 FYNNEI. CDR3 sequence: CASSADGQGNNYGYTF. The CDR3 nucleotides are TGTGCCAGCAGTGCAGACGGACAGGGGAATAACTATGGCTACACCTTC.

This clone was found a few times. The chain employs TRBV24-1 and TRBJ2-1; D is perhaps TRBD1 (5 bases). Germline loops: CDR1 KGHDR, CDR2 SFDVKD. The CDR3 is 12 residues long. V dropped 6 bases and J dropped 12 bases, with 14 bases sitting between them. The CDR3 coding sequence is TGTGCCACCAGTTTGGTCGGACACACGCAGTTCTTC. Amino acids: CATSLVGHTQFF.

This chain joins TRBV2 and TRBJ2-7; the match to TRBD1 covers 9 bases. Germline V gene data show CDR1 as SNHLY and CDR2 as FYNNEI. V was clipped by 6 bases and J by 5 bases; unmatched bases: 8. CDR3 size: 14 residues. CDR3 protein: CASSDGQGINEQYF. In nucleotides, the CDR3 is TGTGCCAGCAGCGACGGACAGGGGATCAACGAGCAGTACTTC.

This chain links TRBV9 with TRBJ1-5; a weak D match, TRBD1 (5 bases). The length of the CDR3 is 14 residues. The ends were cut back, 3 bases at V and 6 bases at J, with 13 bases in the middle. From germline, CDR1 is SGDLS and CDR2 YYNGEE. CDR3 loop: CASSALGGSQPQHF. CDR3 DNA sequence: TGTGCCAGCAGCGCCCTGGGGGGTAGTCAGCCCCAGCATTTT.

The chain links TRBV13 to TRBJ2-3, with 8 bases fitting TRBD1. CDR3 length: 17 amino acids. CDR1 and CDR2 from the germline V gene are PRHDT and FYEKMQ (reference sequence). After removal of 3 bases from V and 0 bases from J, the junction contained 8 bases not matched to a gene. In nucleotides, the CDR3 is TGTGCCAGCAGCTTGGGGTGGACAGGGATTAGCACAGATACGCAGTATTTT. Translation gives CASSLGWTGISTDTQYF. Using reference TRBV13 and TRBJ2-3 for the parts outside the CDR3, the full variable domain is AAGVIQSPRHLIKEKRETATLKCYPIPRHDTVYWYQQGPGQDPQFLISFYEKMQSDKGSIPDRFSAQQFSDYHSELNMSSLELGDSALYFCASSLGWTGISTDTQYFGPGTRLTVL.

This chain connects TRBV2 to TRBJ1-2; D perhaps matches TRBD1 (6 bases). V was clipped by 6 bases and J by 3 bases, with 14 bases between them. Germline CDR1 reads SNHLY; CDR2 reads FYNNEI. This CDR3 has 14 amino acids. The CDR3: CASSLDRTHYGYTF. In DNA, the CDR3 is TGTGCCAGCAGCCTCGACAGGACCCACTATGGCTACACCTTC.

A remark on this clone: At one boundary the junction diverges from the germline segment, which might be a read error. The chain links TRBV5-1 to TRBJ2-3; 9 nucleotides match TRBD2. CDR3 length equals 15 residues. Germline V gene sequence: CDR1 SGHRS, CDR2 YFSETQ. In nucleotides, the CDR3 is TGCGCCAGCAATAGCGGGGGTACCGGCACGGATACGCAGTATTTT. It translates to CASNSGGTGTDTQYF.

This chain joins TRBV27 and TRBJ1-2; D possibly corresponds to TRBD1 (6 bases). The CDR3 spans 16 residues. V lost 6 bases, J lost 6 bases, and 23 bases lay in between. In germline, CDR1 is MNHEY, CDR2 SMNVEV (reference sequence). CDR3 amino acids: CASSLTSGHWANGYTF. DNA for the CDR3: TGTGCCAGCAGCCTGACCTCGGGACATTGGGCGAATGGCTACACCTTC.

This chain links TRBV5-8 with TRBJ2-1, with 8 bases matching TRBD1. Germline loops: CDR1 SGHTS, CDR2 YDEGEE. CDR3 length equals 13 residues. J was trimmed by 12 bases and V by 0 bases; bases with no gene match: 5. Here the CDR3 reads CASSLAKGTGQFF. The CDR3 bases are TGTGCCAGCAGCTTGGCCAAGGGGACAGGGCAGTTCTTC.

The genes are TRBV2 and TRBJ2-1, with 7 bases matching TRBD2. V gave up 11 bases and J gave up 0 bases; unmatched junction bases: 19. This CDR3 spans 18 amino acids. Germline assignment: CDR1 SNHLY and CDR2 FYNNEI. CDR3 DNA: TGTGCCGGTTTTCCACGCGTGAGGCGGGAGCACTCCTACAATGAGCAGTTCTTC. Encoded protein: CAGFPRVRREHSYNEQFF. Filled out from reference TRBV2 and TRBJ2-1, the complete variable domain reads EPEVTQTPSHQVTQMGQEVILRCVPISNHLYFYWYRQILGQKVEFLVSFYNNEISEKSEIFDDQFSVERPDGSNFTLKIRSTKLEDSAMYFCAGFPRVRREHSYNEQFFGPGTRLTVL.

The rearrangement joins TRBV5-4 to TRBJ2-1, with a weak D call TRBD2 (5 bases). The V gene lost 2 bases and the J gene lost 2 bases, with 11 bases spanning the gap. Germline CDR1 is SGHNT and CDR2 is YYREEE (reference sequence). CDR3 length: 15 amino acids. CDR3 sequence reads: CASSLRERTYNEQFF. In DNA, the CDR3 is TGTGCCAGCAGCTTAAGGGAGAGAACCTACAATGAGCAGTTCTTC.